This TCR beta chain was found in a study of blood T cells in healthy people across ages. For this clonotype: The antigen is undetermined.

Notes on the study in general: Roughly linear age-related decline in beta diversity appeared, significant by age roughly 40. Nothing was known about donor CMV status, and this possibly confounded expanded clonotype changes.

Trimming stripped 2 bases from V and 8 bases from J, with 8 bases between. CDR1 SGHTA and CDR2 FQGNSA come from the germline V gene. The CDR3 has 12 amino acids. PCR was performed a second time for about 7 to 11 cycles using a sample-barcoded 5' primer and a J-beta primer mix. Each CDR3 protein is one row after TCRdb ran MiXCR on the 5' RACE reads. The table has 550,000 to 600,000 distinct CDR3 sequences, roughly 28% seen once. The specimen sequenced was blood. The gene calls are TRBV7-2 and TRBJ2-3, with D uncertain. The sequence was obtained from a woman in her sixties or seventies in good health. This chain's CDR3 is CASSLQQPTQYF. In DNA, the CDR3 is TGTGCCAGCAGCTTACAACAGCCTACGCAGTATTTT.